The clone carrying this T cell receptor beta chain was found many times. Its specificity is unknown. Molecular-barcoded quantitative 5'-RACE produced these TCR beta libraries. Each CDR3 protein is one row after TCRdb ran MiXCR on the 5' RACE reads. In the table there are about 260,000 distinct CDR3 sequences, around 25% of which are singletons. These data come from a study of CD8 T cells in ankylosing spondylitis. Study-wide results and caveats: Several highly homologous variants formed a TCR beta motif that appeared characteristic of ankylosing spondylitis blood. The clones that were linked to disease were reported to be significantly enriched in matched synovial fluid samples from ankylosing spondylitis patients. Both synovial fluid and blood in reactive arthritis had previously been reported to carry some motif variants.

V lost 6 bases to trimming and J lost 4 bases; unmatched junction nucleotides: 5. This CDR3 has 13 residues. J is TRBJ1-1 and V is TRBV12-3 or TRBV12-4, with 7 bases lining up with TRBD1. The sequenced sample was blood, either unsorted or a sorted T cell fraction (not recorded which). The receptor was derived from a male donor with ankylosing spondylitis or in good health (not recorded which). The CDR3 spells CASRSDRATEAFF. The CDR3 DNA is TGTGCCAGCAGATCCGACAGGGCCACTGAAGCTTTCTTT.